The 4 T cell receptor beta chains below all came from one sample that was sequenced in a study. The sorted Tregs were CD4+CD25+CD127-/low cells. TCRdb re-analysed the 5' RACE reads in MiXCR, keeping a single row per CDR3 protein. The sample yields approximately 40,000 distinct CDR3 sequences, approximately 22% seen once. Material for sequencing was Tregs sorted from blood. The receptors originated from a female donor with breast cancer.

This clonotype turned up a few times. The chain links TRBV11-2 to TRBJ2-5; no reliable D call. Trimming removed 1 base at V and 0 bases at J, with 9 bases between. This CDR3 comprises 15 residues. Per germline, CDR1 SGHAT and CDR2 FQNNGV. CDR3 loop: CASSLAPGYQETQYF. The DNA of the CDR3 is TGTGCCAGCAGCTTAGCCCCCGGCTACCAAGAGACCCAGTACTTC.

The chain carries TRBV27 and TRBJ2-2; D gene unclear. The CDR3 sequence is 13 residues long. Trimming removed 5 bases from V and 0 bases from J, with 4 bases in between. Germline CDR1 and CDR2: MNHEY and SMNVEV (reference sequence). The CDR3 nucleotides are TGTGCCAGCAGTGGGACGAACACCGGGGAGCTGTTTTTT. Protein product: CASSGTNTGELFF.

V is TRBV11-2 and J is TRBJ2-1; D unresolved. The CDR3 contains 13 residues. V was pared by 6 bases and J by 10 bases, with 16 bases between. CDR1 is SGHAT and CDR2 is FQNNGV in the germline V gene. The CDR3: CASSPPTKREQFF. CDR3 in DNA: TGTGCCAGCAGTCCTCCCACGAAACGGGAGCAGTTCTTC. Using reference TRBV11-2 and TRBJ2-1 for the parts outside the CDR3, the full variable domain is EAGVAQSPRYKIIEKRQSVAFWCNPISGHATLYWYQQILGQGPKLLIQFQNNGVVDDSQLPKDRFSAERLKGVDSTLKIQPAKLEDSAVYLCASSPPTKREQFFGPGTRLTVL.

This clonotype was observed at least ten times. The rearrangement uses TRBV20-1 and TRBJ1-3; no clear D. The V end was cut by 3 bases, the J end by 0 bases, with 6 bases between. The CDR3 extends over 13 amino acids. The germline CDR1 and CDR2 sequences are DFQATT and SNEGSKA (reference sequence). CDR3 nucleotides: TGCAGTGCTAGGGAGGGCTCTGGAAACACCATATATTTT. Its protein product is CSAREGSGNTIYF.